The present entry profiles one T cell receptor beta chain with its context. The antigen is not known. The data stem from a study of early stage breast cancer tumors. Study-level findings and limits: Comparing each tissue with blood distinguished tumor from normal in most of the 16 patients. Compared with adjacent normal breast, tumors showed 2 to 2.5-fold denser, more clonal T cells.

Germline CDR1 MDHEN, CDR2 SYDVKM. The CDR3 is 13 amino acids. The V gene lost 1 base and the J gene lost 4 bases, with 5 bases spanning the gap. Here immunoSEQ multiplex PCR was the method, and the copy in TCRdb shows in-frame clones only, minus some. The sample has under 45,000 clones; approximately 69% are singletons. The sequence was obtained from a person between 60 and 69 years old with breast cancer. The sample taken for sequencing was blood. The V gene is TRBV28, the J gene TRBJ1-3; D ambiguous. CDR3 sequence (DNA): TGTGCCAGCAGTTTATCAGCCGGAAACACCATATATTTT. Translation gives CASSLSAGNTIYF.